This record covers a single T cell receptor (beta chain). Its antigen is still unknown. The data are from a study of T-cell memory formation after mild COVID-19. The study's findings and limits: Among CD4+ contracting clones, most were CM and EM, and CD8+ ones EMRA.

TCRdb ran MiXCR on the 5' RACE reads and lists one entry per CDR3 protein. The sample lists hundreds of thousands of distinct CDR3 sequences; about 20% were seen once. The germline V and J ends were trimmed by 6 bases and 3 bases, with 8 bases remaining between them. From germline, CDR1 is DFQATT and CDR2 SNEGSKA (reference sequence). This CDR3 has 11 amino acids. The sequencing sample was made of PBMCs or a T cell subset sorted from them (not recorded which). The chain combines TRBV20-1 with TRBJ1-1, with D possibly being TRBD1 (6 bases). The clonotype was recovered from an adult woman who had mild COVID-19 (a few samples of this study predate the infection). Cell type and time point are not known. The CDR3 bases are TGCAGTGCAAACAGGGACACTGAAGCTTTCTTT. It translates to CSANRDTEAFF.